One sample yielded the 31 T cell receptor beta chains listed below, sequenced in a study of shared clonotypes between healthy human individuals. Produced via immunoSEQ multiplex PCR; TCRdb's table is partial and in-frame only. In the table there are 2,500,000 or so clones, 80% to 95% of which are singletons. Sequencing used naive CD4+ T cells from PBMCs. Subset of the sample: CD45RA+ positively selected. The receptors shown here come from a man aged 18 to 29 in good health. Some clones in this sample may be carry-over from other donors' samples.

The rearrangement links TRBV5-6 to TRBJ1-3, with 11 bases matching TRBD1. The ends lost 3 bases at V and 9 bases at J; junction bases unmatched: 5. This CDR3 comprises 14 residues. The germline V gene encodes CDR1 SGHDT and CDR2 YYEEEE. DNA of the CDR3: TGTGCCAGCAGCTCCCGAGGGACAGGGGGCACCATATATTTT. Protein: CASSSRGTGGTIYF.

The V and J genes are TRBV7-2 and TRBJ2-1; 10 bases align to TRBD2. V gave up 8 bases and J gave up 3 bases; unmatched junction bases: 4. This CDR3 spans 14 amino acids. Per the germline V gene, CDR1 is SGHTA and CDR2 is FQGNSA. The chain's CDR3 is CASQWTSGYNEQFF. CDR3 sequence (DNA): TGTGCCAGCCAATGGACTAGCGGCTACAATGAGCAGTTCTTC.

The chain uses TRBV7-9 and TRBJ1-3, with D uncertain. The CDR3 loop spans 15 amino acids. Trimming cost V 3 bases and J 3 bases, with 12 bases left between them. CDR1 is SEHNR, CDR2 FQNEAQ, per germline (reference sequence). In nucleotides, the CDR3 is TGTGCCAGCAGCTTGTTGGCGTCTGGTGGAAACACCATATATTTT. Translated, it gives CASSLLASGGNTIYF.

The chain uses TRBV7-9 and TRBJ2-6; D might be TRBD2 (5 bases). Per germline, CDR1 SEHNR and CDR2 FQNEAQ (reference sequence). V lost 1 base, J lost 0 bases, and 13 bases lay in between. The CDR3 spans 18 residues. The CDR3 region has the DNA TGTGCCAGCAGCTTAGGGTATAGACGGGACTCTGGGGCCAACGTCCTGACTTTC. The encoded protein is CASSLGYRRDSGANVLTF.

The chain is built from TRBV6-6 and TRBJ2-6; D perhaps matches TRBD1 (5 bases). The CDR3 has 15 amino acids. Trimming stripped 5 bases from V and 1 base from J, with 9 bases between. Germline CDR1 and CDR2: MNHNY and SVGAGI (reference sequence). The CDR3 coding sequence is TGTGCCAGCAGTGACAGTTCTTCTGGGGCCAACGTCCTGACTTTC. This sequence encodes CASSDSSSGANVLTF.

The chain employs TRBV5-5 and TRBJ1-1; D is ambiguous. This CDR3 contains 15 residues. Trimming shortened V by 0 bases and J by 3 bases, and 12 bases separated the two germline ends. Per the germline V gene, CDR1 is SGHKS and CDR2 is YYEKEE (reference sequence). The CDR3, as DNA: TGTGCCAGCAGCTTGGCCACAACTTTGGACACTGAAGCTTTCTTT. Protein product: CASSLATTLDTEAFF.

The J gene is TRBJ2-1, the V gene TRBV7-3; TRBD2 matches 7 bases. Germline V gene lookup returns CDR1 SGHTA and CDR2 FQGTGA. Losses at the gene ends were 8 bases for V and 5 bases for J; bases not matched to a gene: 15. CDR3 size: 16 residues. CDR3 coding DNA: TGTGCCAGCCGCCCTGCGGGAGAAGGGGAGAACAATGAGCAGTTCTTC. The encoded protein is CASRPAGEGENNEQFF.

V usage is TRBV4-3 and J usage is TRBJ1-4, with D uncertain. CDR1 LGHNA and CDR2 YSLEER come from the germline V gene. The CDR3 extends over 16 amino acids. V shed 1 base and J shed 8 bases, with 17 bases lying between them. The CDR3 DNA follows: TGCGCCAGCAGCCAAGGATCCCCGGGCCTGAAGGAAAAACTGTTTTTT. This codes for CASSQGSPGLKEKLFF.

This chain uses TRBV27 with TRBJ2-3, with 10 bases lining up with TRBD1. Germline loops: CDR1 MNHEY, CDR2 SMNVEV (reference sequence). V lost 7 bases to trimming and J lost 8 bases; unmatched junction nucleotides: 9. The CDR3 consists of 14 residues. CDR3 coding DNA: TGTGCCAGCAAAGGGACAGGGGTCTTGGTTACGCAGTATTTT. This translates into CASKGTGVLVTQYF.

The chain is built from TRBV30 and TRBJ2-5; 11 positions match TRBD1. The germline gives CDR1 GTSNPN, CDR2 SVGIG (reference sequence). V dropped 2 bases and J dropped 5; count of bases not matched to a gene: 7. The CDR3 loop spans 15 amino acids. This chain's CDR3 is CAWSSGTGGAETQYF. The CDR3 DNA reads TGTGCCTGGAGTTCCGGGACAGGGGGTGCGGAGACCCAGTACTTC.

The chain combines TRBV6-6 with TRBJ2-1; D uncertain. Germline V CDR1 and CDR2: MNHNY, SVGAGI (reference sequence). The CDR3 consists of 13 residues. The ends were cut back, 0 bases at V and 6 bases at J, with 6 bases in the middle. CDR3 region: CASSYSKGNEQFF. CDR3 DNA: TGTGCCAGCAGTTACTCGAAGGGCAATGAGCAGTTCTTC.

The V gene is TRBV6-5, the J gene TRBJ2-1; 7 bases match TRBD1. V shed 2 bases and J 7 bases; nucleotides not matched to a gene: 8. The CDR3 is 15 residues long. Germline CDR1 MNHEY, CDR2 SVGAGI. CDR3 amino acids: CASSYATDRKNEQFF. The DNA for the CDR3 is TGTGCCAGCAGTTACGCGACGGACAGGAAGAATGAGCAGTTCTTC.

The chain employs TRBV5-1 and TRBJ1-1; a weak D match, TRBD1 (6 bases). The CDR3 runs 15 residues. With 1 base removed from V and 3 bases from J, the gap between germline ends came to 13 bases. Germline V CDR1 and CDR2: SGHRS, YFSETQ. CDR3 region: CASSLYGEGDTEAFF. CDR3 nucleotides: TGCGCCAGCAGCTTGTATGGGGAGGGGGACACTGAAGCTTTCTTT.

The genes are TRBV6-6 and TRBJ1-1; D ambiguous. With 0 bases removed from V and 3 bases from J, the gap between germline ends came to 5 bases. The V gene's germline CDR1 is MNHNY and CDR2 SVGAGI (reference sequence). The CDR3 spans 13 residues. This chain's CDR3 is CASSYSIYTEAFF. In DNA form, the CDR3 reads TGTGCCAGCAGTTACTCGATATACACTGAAGCTTTCTTT.

This chain links TRBV7-3 with TRBJ2-1; the match to TRBD2 covers 8 bases. The CDR3 is 14 residues long. Germline V CDR1 and CDR2: SGHTA, FQGTGA. The J segment lost 4 bases and the V segment lost 6 bases, leaving 5 bases of the junction unmatched. The CDR3 spells CASRESGSYNEQFF. CDR3 bases: TGTGCCAGCAGGGAAAGCGGGAGTTACAATGAGCAGTTCTTC.

J is TRBJ1-1 and V is TRBV6-1; D unclear. This CDR3 has 15 residues. The germline gives CDR1 MNHNS, CDR2 SASEGT. V shed 6 bases and J shed 0 bases, with 14 bases lying between them. The chain's CDR3 is CASSVLGRMNTEAFF. Here the CDR3 DNA reads TGTGCCAGCAGCGTGTTAGGACGGATGAACACTGAAGCTTTCTTT.

The chain uses TRBV5-6 and TRBJ1-2, with a tentative D call TRBD1 (5 bases). The germline CDR1 and CDR2 sequences are SGHDT and YYEEEE. V lost 9 bases and J lost 4, with 16 bases in between. The CDR3 has 13 amino acids. Here the CDR3 reads CATNLQGAYGYTF. The DNA for the CDR3 is TGTGCCACCAACCTTCAGGGTGCCTATGGCTACACCTTC.

This clone is a singleton in its sample. The chain joins TRBV28 to TRBJ2-1; D gene uncertain. V gave up 3 bases and J gave up 0 bases, with 12 bases separating them. The CDR3 spans 16 residues. Germline values: CDR1 MDHEN, CDR2 SYDVKM. This CDR3 reads CASSFDWTSSYNEQFF. The CDR3 coding sequence is TGTGCCAGCAGTTTTGACTGGACGAGCTCCTACAATGAGCAGTTCTTC.

Points on this clone: Other DNA sequences from this sample encode an identical CDR3 as well. The rearrangement links TRBV5-4 to TRBJ2-7, with 8 bases matching TRBD1. The CDR3 covers 13 residues. J lost 3 bases, V lost 2 bases, and 1 base had no gene match. Germline V gives CDR1 SGHNT, CDR2 YYREEE (reference sequence). The CDR3 is CASSLGTGYEQYF. In nucleotides, the CDR3 is TGTGCCAGCAGCTTAGGGACAGGCTACGAGCAGTACTTC. The whole variable domain, remainder taken from reference TRBV5-4 and TRBJ2-7, is ETGVTQSPTHLIKTRGQQVTLRCSSQSGHNTVSWYQQALGQGPQFIFQYYREEENGRGNFPPRFSGLQFPNYSSELNVNALELDDSALYLCASSLGTGYEQYFGPGTRLTVT.

The chain has TRBV5-1 and TRBJ2-7, with D possibly matching TRBD1 (6 bases). With 7 bases removed from V and 1 base from J, the gap between germline ends came to 15 bases. The CDR3 runs 14 residues. Germline values: CDR1 SGHRS, CDR2 YFSETQ. CDR3 nucleotides: TGCGCCAGCGCAGACATACAGGGTTCCTACGAGCAGTACTTC. Encoded protein: CASADIQGSYEQYF.

V is TRBV29-1 and J is TRBJ1-4, with D tentatively TRBD1 (6 bases). The V end was cut by 7 bases, the J end by 5 bases, with 11 bases between. Germline V gene data show CDR1 as SQVTM and CDR2 as ANQGSEA. The CDR3 consists of 12 residues. CDR3 sequence reads: CSGGGLNEKLFF. For the CDR3, the DNA is TGCAGCGGAGGGGGGTTGAATGAAAAACTGTTTTTT.

V gene TRBV10-3 combines with J gene TRBJ2-7; 9 nucleotides line up with TRBD1. CDR1 and CDR2 (germline): ENHRY, SYGVKD. The J segment lost 3 bases and the V segment lost 2 bases, leaving 8 bases of the junction unmatched. The CDR3 is 16 residues long. In nucleotides, the CDR3 is TGTGCCATCAGTGAGGGGGGGACAGGGAGTATCTACGAGCAGTACTTC. It yields the protein CAISEGGTGSIYEQYF.

A remark on this clone: At the DNA level, this CDR3 is encoded by other sequences in the same sample as well. The chain couples TRBV5-1 to TRBJ2-7; no clear D. Trimming pared 0 bases from V and 4 bases from J, leaving 8 bases between. Germline V gene data show CDR1 as SGHRS and CDR2 as YFSETQ. The CDR3 has 13 amino acids. The CDR3 here is CASSLASGYEQYF. The CDR3 DNA is TGCGCCAGCAGCTTGGCCAGTGGTTACGAGCAGTACTTC.

The genes are TRBV27 and TRBJ2-1; 10 nucleotides agree with TRBD2. Trimming removed 6 bases from V and 8 bases from J; junction bases left unmatched: 7. CDR1 and CDR2 from the germline V gene are MNHEY and SMNVEV (reference sequence). CDR3 length equals 14 residues. CDR3 region: CASRLLAGDYEQFF. The CDR3 DNA sequence: TGTGCCAGCAGGCTTCTAGCGGGAGATTATGAGCAGTTCTTC.

The chain carries TRBV5-1 and TRBJ2-7; perhaps TRBD1 as D (5 bases). The germline V gene has CDR1 SGHRS and CDR2 YFSETQ. V lost 0 bases to trimming and J lost 2 bases, with 15 bases between them. The CDR3 has 16 residues. The CDR3 DNA sequence: TGCGCCAGCAGCTTGGTCCGAGACAGCTTAACCTACGAGCAGTACTTC. Residues: CASSLVRDSLTYEQYF.

The rearrangement links TRBV28 to TRBJ2-1, with 9 bases matching TRBD2. Germline CDR1 and CDR2: MDHEN and SYDVKM. This CDR3 is built from 17 residues. V lost 5 bases to trimming and J lost 5 bases; unmatched junction nucleotides: 13. CDR3 bases: TGTGCCAGCAGTCGGACCGGGCTAGCGGGACGAAACAATGAGCAGTTCTTC. It specifies CASSRTGLAGRNNEQFF.

The chain carries TRBV27 and TRBJ1-1, with D unresolved. The CDR3 sequence is 14 residues long. CDR1 MNHEY and CDR2 SMNVEV come from the germline V gene (reference sequence). The V end lost 2 bases, the J end lost 1 base, and 8 bases lay between the germline ends. The CDR3 spells CASSLRKGNTEAFF. DNA of the CDR3: TGTGCCAGCAGTTTACGGAAGGGGAACACTGAAGCTTTCTTT.

The V and J genes are TRBV6-1 and TRBJ1-3; D is ambiguous. V was trimmed by 7 bases and J by 9 bases, leaving 22 bases between them. This CDR3 has 15 residues. Germline CDR1 and CDR2: MNHNS and SASEGT. The CDR3 loop reads CASKFGRARVVTIYF. The CDR3 nucleotides read TGTGCCAGCAAATTCGGGCGGGCGAGGGTGGTCACCATATATTTT.

The chain uses TRBV5-4 and TRBJ2-1, with 16 bases lining up with TRBD2. Germline CDR1 and CDR2: SGHNT and YYREEE (reference sequence). The CDR3 spans 18 residues. V lost 4 bases and J lost 3; bases outside the gene matches: 7. In DNA form, the CDR3 reads TGTGCCAGCAGCGGCACGGGACTAGCGGGAGGGAACTACAATGAGCAGTTCTTC. This gives the protein CASSGTGLAGGNYNEQFF.

V gene TRBV6-4 combines with J gene TRBJ2-2; 7 bases fit TRBD2. The germline V gene encodes CDR1 MRHNA and CDR2 SNTAGT. The CDR3 covers 16 residues. J was trimmed by 2 bases and V by 3 bases; bases with no gene match: 6. Here the CDR3 reads CASSETAGVNTGELFF. CDR3 DNA: TGTGCCAGCAGTGAGACTGCGGGAGTCAACACCGGGGAGCTGTTTTTT.

Of note for this clone: The sample has other DNA sequences that encode this CDR3 too. V is TRBV9 and J is TRBJ2-3, with 9 positions matching TRBD2. Per the germline V gene, CDR1 is SGDLS and CDR2 is YYNGEE. The CDR3 totals 15 residues. V trimming: 5 bases; J trimming: 2 bases; junction bases outside the gene matches: 6. In nucleotides, the CDR3 is TGTGCCAGCAGTGCGACTAGCGGACTCACAGATACGCAGTATTTT. Its translation: CASSATSGLTDTQYF.